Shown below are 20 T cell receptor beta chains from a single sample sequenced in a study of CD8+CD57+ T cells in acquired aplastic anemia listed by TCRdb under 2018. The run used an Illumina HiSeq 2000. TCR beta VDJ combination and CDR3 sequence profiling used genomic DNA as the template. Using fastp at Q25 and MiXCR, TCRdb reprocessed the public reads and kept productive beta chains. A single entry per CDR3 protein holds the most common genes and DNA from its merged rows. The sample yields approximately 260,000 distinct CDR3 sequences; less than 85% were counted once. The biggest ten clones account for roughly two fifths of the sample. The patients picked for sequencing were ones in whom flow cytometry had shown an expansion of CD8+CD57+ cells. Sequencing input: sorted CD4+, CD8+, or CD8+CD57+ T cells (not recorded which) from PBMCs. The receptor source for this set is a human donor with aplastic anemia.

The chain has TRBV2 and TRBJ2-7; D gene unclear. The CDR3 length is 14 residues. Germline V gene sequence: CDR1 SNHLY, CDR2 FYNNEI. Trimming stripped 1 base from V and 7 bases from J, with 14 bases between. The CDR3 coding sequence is TGTGCCAGCAGTGAAGGACGAGATTTTGGGGAGCAGTACTTC. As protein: CASSEGRDFGEQYF. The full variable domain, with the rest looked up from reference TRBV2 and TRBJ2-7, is EPEVTQTPSHQVTQMGQEVILRCVPISNHLYFYWYRQILGQKVEFLVSFYNNEISEKSEIFDDQFSVERPDGSNFTLKIRSTKLEDSAMYFCASSEGRDFGEQYFGPGTRLTVT.

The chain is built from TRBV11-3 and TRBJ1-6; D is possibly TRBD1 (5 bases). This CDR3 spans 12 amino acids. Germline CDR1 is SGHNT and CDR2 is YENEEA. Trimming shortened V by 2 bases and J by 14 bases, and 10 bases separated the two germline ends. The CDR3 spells CASSLNLTALHF. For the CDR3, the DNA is TGTGCCAGCAGCTTAAATCTGACAGCCCTCCACTTT.

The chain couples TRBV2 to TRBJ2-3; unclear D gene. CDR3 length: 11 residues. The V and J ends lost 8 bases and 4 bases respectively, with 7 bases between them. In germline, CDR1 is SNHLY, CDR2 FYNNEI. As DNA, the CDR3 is TGTGCCAGCGTAGGGTCAGATACGCAGTATTTT. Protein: CASVGSDTQYF.

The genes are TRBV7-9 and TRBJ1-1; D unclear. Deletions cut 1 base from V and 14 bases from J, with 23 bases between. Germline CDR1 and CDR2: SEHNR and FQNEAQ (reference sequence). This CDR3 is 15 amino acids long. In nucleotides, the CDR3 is TGTGCCAGCAGCTTAGAACCCGGGGAGCTGTCTTTTGGATTCTTT. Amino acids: CASSLEPGELSFGFF.

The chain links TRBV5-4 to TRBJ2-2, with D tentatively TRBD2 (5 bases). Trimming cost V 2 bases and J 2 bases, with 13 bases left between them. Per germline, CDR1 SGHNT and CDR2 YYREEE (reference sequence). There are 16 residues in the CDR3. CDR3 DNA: TGTGCCAGCAGCTTTACTAGGGCAGATAACACCGGGGAGCTGTTTTTT. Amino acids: CASSFTRADNTGELFF.

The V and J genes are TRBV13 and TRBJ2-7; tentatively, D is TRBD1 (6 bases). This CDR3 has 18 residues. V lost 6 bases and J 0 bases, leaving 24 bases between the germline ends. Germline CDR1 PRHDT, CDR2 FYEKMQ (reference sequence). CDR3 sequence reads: CASSDRGRGAHSSYEQYF. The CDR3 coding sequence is TGTGCCAGCAGTGACCGGGGCAGGGGCGCTCACAGCTCCTACGAGCAGTACTTC.

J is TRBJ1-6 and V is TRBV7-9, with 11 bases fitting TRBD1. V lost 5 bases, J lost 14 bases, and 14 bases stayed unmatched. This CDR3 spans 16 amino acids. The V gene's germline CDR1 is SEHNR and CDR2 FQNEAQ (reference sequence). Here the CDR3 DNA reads TGTGCCAGCAGCCTGGGACAGGGGGGCTATGACTACACCCTCCACTTT. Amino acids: CASSLGQGGYDYTLHF.

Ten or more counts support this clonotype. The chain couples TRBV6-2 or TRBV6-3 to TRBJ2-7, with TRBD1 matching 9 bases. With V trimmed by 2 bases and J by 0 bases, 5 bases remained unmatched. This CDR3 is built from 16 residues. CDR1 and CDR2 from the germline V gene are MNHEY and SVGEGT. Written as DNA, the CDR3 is TGTGCCAGCAGTTACCCCAGGACAGGGGCCTCCTACGAGCAGTACTTC. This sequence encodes CASSYPRTGASYEQYF.

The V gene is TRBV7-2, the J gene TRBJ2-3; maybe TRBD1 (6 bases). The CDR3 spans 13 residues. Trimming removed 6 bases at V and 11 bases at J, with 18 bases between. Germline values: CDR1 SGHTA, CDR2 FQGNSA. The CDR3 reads CASRVGGTDEQYF. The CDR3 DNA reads TGTGCCAGCAGGGTAGGGGGAACAGATGAGCAGTATTTT.

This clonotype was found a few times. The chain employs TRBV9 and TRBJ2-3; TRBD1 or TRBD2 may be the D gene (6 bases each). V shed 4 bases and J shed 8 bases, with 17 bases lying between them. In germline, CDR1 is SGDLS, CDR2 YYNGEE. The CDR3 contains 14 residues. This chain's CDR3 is CASSLEGGGGTQYF. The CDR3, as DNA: TGTGCCAGCAGCTTAGAGGGGGGAGGCGGTACGCAGTATTTT. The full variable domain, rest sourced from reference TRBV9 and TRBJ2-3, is DSGVTQTPKHLITATGQRVTLRCSPRSGDLSVYWYQQSLDQGLQFLIQYYNGEERAKGNILERFSAQQFPDLHSELNLSSLELGDSALYFCASSLEGGGGTQYFGPGTRLTVL.

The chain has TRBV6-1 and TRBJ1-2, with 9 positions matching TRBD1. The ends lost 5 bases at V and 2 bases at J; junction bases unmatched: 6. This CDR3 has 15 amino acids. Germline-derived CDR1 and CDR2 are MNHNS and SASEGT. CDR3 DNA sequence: TGTGCCAGCAGTTATCGGGGGACAGGGAACTATGGCTACACCTTC. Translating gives CASSYRGTGNYGYTF.

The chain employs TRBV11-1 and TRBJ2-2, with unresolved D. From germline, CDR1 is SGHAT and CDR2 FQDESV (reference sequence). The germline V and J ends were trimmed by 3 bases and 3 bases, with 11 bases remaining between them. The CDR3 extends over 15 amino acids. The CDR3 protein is CASSFQRSDTGELFF. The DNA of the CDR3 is TGTGCCAGCAGCTTTCAAAGAAGCGACACCGGGGAGCTGTTTTTT. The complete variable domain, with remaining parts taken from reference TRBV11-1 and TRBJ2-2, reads EAEVAQSPRYKITEKSQAVAFWCDPISGHATLYWYRQILGQGPELLVQFQDESVVDDSQLPKDRFSAERLKGVDSTLKIQPAELGDSAMYLCASSFQRSDTGELFFGEGSRLTVL.

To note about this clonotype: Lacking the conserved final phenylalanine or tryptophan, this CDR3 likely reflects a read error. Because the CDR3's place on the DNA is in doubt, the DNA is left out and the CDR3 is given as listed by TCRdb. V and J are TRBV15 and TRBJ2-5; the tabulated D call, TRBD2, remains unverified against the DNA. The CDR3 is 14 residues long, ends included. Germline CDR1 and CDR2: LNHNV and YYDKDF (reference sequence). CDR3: CASGTSRGEQFYGP.

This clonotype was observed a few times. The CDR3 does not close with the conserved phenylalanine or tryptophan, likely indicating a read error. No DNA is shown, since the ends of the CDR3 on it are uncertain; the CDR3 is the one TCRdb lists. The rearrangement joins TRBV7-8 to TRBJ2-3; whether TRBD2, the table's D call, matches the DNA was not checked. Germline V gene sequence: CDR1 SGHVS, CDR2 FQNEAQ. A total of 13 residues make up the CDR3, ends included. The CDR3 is CASSVGGGHDTQY.

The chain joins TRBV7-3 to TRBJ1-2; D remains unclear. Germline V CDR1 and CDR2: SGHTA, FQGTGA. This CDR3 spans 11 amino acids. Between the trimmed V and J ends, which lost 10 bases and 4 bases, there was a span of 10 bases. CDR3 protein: CATYTSYGYTF. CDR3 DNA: TGTGCCACATACACCTCCTATGGCTACACCTTC.

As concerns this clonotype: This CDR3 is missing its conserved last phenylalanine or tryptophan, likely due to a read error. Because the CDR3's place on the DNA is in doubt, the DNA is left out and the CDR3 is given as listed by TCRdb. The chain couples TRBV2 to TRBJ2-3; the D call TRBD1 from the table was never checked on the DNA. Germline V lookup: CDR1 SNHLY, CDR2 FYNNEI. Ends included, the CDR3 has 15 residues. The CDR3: CASSVGGQRTDTLYL.

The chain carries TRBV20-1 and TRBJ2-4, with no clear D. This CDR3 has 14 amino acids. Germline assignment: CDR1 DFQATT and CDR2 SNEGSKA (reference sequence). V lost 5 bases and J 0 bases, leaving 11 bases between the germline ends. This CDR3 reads CSALRTAAKNIQYF. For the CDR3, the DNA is TGCAGTGCTTTACGGACGGCAGCCAAAAACATTCAGTACTTC.

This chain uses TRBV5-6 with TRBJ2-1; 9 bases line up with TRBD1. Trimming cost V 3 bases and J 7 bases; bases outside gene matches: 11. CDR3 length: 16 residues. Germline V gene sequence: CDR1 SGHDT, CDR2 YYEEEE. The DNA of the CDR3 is TGTGCCAGCAGCTCCGACCTGACAGGGGGTAGGAATGAGCAGTTCTTC. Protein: CASSSDLTGGRNEQFF.

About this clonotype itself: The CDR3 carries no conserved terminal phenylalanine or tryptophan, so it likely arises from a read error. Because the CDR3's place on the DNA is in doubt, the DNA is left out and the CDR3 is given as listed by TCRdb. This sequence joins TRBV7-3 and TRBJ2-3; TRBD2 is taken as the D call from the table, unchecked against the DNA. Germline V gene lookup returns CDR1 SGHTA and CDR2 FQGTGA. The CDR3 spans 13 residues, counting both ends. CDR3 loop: CASSPRPRLAVAV.

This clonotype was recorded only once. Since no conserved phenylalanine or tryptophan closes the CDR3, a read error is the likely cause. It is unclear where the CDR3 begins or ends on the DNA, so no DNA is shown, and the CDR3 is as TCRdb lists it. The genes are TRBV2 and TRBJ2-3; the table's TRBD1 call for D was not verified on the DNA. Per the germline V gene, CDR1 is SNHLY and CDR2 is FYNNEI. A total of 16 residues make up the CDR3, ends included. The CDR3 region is CASREPGHANLAEQYV.